The subject of this entry is one TCR beta chain. As yet, its antigen is unknown. These data come from a study of CD8 T cells in ankylosing spondylitis. Study-wide points: Significantly higher representation of disease-linked clones was reported for matched ankylosing spondylitis synovial fluid. Seemingly characteristic of ankylosing spondylitis blood was a TCR beta motif consisting of under 10 highly homologous variants.

TCRdb processed the 5' RACE reads anew with MiXCR; each CDR3 protein has one entry. The table lists roughly 150,000 distinct CDR3 sequences, roughly 30% of them singletons. This clonotype was sampled from a male donor with ankylosing spondylitis. The source material was synovial fluid, either unsorted or a sorted T cell fraction (not recorded which).

CDR3: CAWSPPGPRTGELFF. In nucleotides, the CDR3 is TGTGCCTGGAGCCCTCCGGGACCCAGAACCGGGGAGCTGTTTTTT. V is TRBV30 and J is TRBJ2-2, with D possibly being TRBD1 or TRBD2 (5 bases each). CDR1 is GTSNPN, CDR2 SVGIG, per germline (reference sequence). The germline V and J ends were trimmed by 3 bases and 5 bases, with 16 bases remaining between them. This CDR3 spans 15 amino acids.